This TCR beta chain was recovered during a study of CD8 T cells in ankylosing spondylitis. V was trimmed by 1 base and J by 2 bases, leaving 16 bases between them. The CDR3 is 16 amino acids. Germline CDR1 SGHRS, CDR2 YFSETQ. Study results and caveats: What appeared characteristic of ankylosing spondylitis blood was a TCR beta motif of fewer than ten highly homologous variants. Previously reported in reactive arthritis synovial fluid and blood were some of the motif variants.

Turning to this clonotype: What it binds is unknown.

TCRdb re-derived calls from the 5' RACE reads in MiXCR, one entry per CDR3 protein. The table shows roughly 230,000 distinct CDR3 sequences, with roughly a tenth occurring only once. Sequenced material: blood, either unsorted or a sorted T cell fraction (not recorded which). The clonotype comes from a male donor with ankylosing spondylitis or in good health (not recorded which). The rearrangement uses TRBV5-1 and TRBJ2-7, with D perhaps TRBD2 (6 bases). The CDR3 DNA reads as TGCGCCAGCAGCTTGTGGGGGACTGCAACGACCTACGAGCAGTACTTC. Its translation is CASSLWGTATTYEQYF.